These T cell receptor beta chains were read from a single sample in a study of T cell responses to AZD1222 COVID-19 vaccine. TCRdb keeps only in-frame clones here, not all; method: immunoSEQ multiplex PCR. The repertoire includes 180,000 or so clones, approximately 90% of them detected once, and around 26% sits in the top ten. The source was peripheral blood, collected 28 days after the second AZD1222 dose. These receptors all come from an adult who received the AZD1222 COVID-19 vaccine. The CDR3 runs from the conserved cysteine through the conserved F or W. A D gene is named only where the DNA matches it firmly. Only some rows state a clone size, as once, few, many or a class for expanded clones.

D gene: TRBD1
V gene: TRBV7-3
CDR3 length: 14
clone size: once
J gene: TRBJ2-1
CDR3 DNA: TGTGCCAGCAGCCGGGACAGCCCGCGGAATGAGCAGTTCTTC
CDR3 protein: CASSRDSPRNEQFF

D gene: -
V gene: TRBV5-4
CDR3 length: 14
clone size: -
J gene: TRBJ2-3
CDR3 DNA: TGTGCCAGCAGCCAGACAGCTAGCACAGATACGCAGTATTTT
CDR3 protein: CASSQTASTDTQYF

D gene: -
V gene: TRBV28
CDR3 length: 14
clone size: -
J gene: TRBJ1-1
CDR3 DNA: TGTGCCAGCAGTCCGGGACATTTGAACACTGAAGCTTTCTTT
CDR3 protein: CASSPGHLNTEAFF

D gene: -
V gene: TRBV19
CDR3 length: 15
clone size: -
J gene: TRBJ2-1
CDR3 DNA: TGTGCCAGTAGTATAGCCCAGCAGTTCTACAATGAGCAGTTCTTC
CDR3 protein: CASSIAQQFYNEQFF

D gene: TRBD1
V gene: TRBV27
CDR3 length: 15
clone size: -
J gene: TRBJ1-1
CDR3 DNA: TGTGCCAGCAGTAGTCGGACAGGACGGGGCACTGAAGCTTTCTTT
CDR3 protein: CASSSRTGRGTEAFF

D gene: TRBD2
V gene: TRBV11-2
CDR3 length: 14
clone size: -
J gene: TRBJ2-5
CDR3 DNA: TGTGCCAGCAGCGATGTGGGGGGGGGAGAGACCCAGTACTTC
CDR3 protein: CASSDVGGGETQYF

D gene: -
V gene: TRBV21-1
CDR3 length: 16
clone size: -
J gene: TRBJ2-3
CDR3 DNA: TGTGCCAGCAGCAAAGCGCGGCCTCTTAGCACAGATACGCAGTATTTT
CDR3 protein: CASSKARPLSTDTQYF

D gene: TRBD2
V gene: TRBV6-2/TRBV6-3
CDR3 length: 16
clone size: -
J gene: TRBJ2-7
CDR3 DNA: TGTGCCAGCAGTTACCCCGGGACTAGGTTTTTCTACGAGCAGTACTTC
CDR3 protein: CASSYPGTRFFYEQYF

D gene: -
V gene: TRBV21-1
CDR3 length: 16
clone size: -
J gene: TRBJ2-1
CDR3 DNA: TGTGCCAGCAGCGTCCCGACTAGCGGGGGCTACAATGAGCAGTTCTTC
CDR3 protein: CASSVPTSGGYNEQFF

D gene: -
V gene: TRBV5-6
CDR3 length: 14
clone size: few
J gene: TRBJ2-3
CDR3 DNA: TGTGCCAGCAGCCGGGCCCTAAGCACAGATACGCAGTATTTT
CDR3 protein: CASSRALSTDTQYF

D gene: TRBD2
V gene: TRBV6-2/TRBV6-3
CDR3 length: 14
clone size: -
J gene: TRBJ2-7
CDR3 DNA: TGTGCCAGCAGTTATGGAGGGAGGGCCGGCGAGCAGTACTTC
CDR3 protein: CASSYGGRAGEQYF

D gene: -
V gene: TRBV7-2
CDR3 length: 10
clone size: -
J gene: TRBJ2-3
CDR3 DNA: TGTGCCAGCAACGAGGATACGCAGTATTTT
CDR3 protein: CASNEDTQYF

D gene: TRBD1
V gene: TRBV13
CDR3 length: 14
clone size: -
J gene: TRBJ1-2
CDR3 DNA: TGTGCCAGCAGCTCCACGGGACAGGGAGGGGGCTACACCTTC
CDR3 protein: CASSSTGQGGGYTF

D gene: TRBD2
V gene: TRBV27
CDR3 length: 12
clone size: -
J gene: TRBJ2-7
CDR3 DNA: TGTGCCAGCAGACGCGCCGGGGAGGGCCCGTACTTC
CDR3 protein: CASRRAGEGPYF

D gene: -
V gene: TRBV9
CDR3 length: 15
clone size: few
J gene: TRBJ2-2
CDR3 DNA: TGTGCCAGCAGTGAGGGCAGCTCGAACACCGGGGAGCTGTTTTTT
CDR3 protein: CASSEGSSNTGELFF

D gene: -
V gene: TRBV5-1
CDR3 length: 15
clone size: -
J gene: TRBJ2-3
CDR3 DNA: TGCGCCAGCAGTGGCAGGGGTTGGGGAACAGATACGCAGTATTTT
CDR3 protein: CASSGRGWGTDTQYF

D gene: -
V gene: TRBV4-3
CDR3 length: 15
clone size: -
J gene: TRBJ1-2
CDR3 DNA: TGCGCCAGCAGCCAAGTGTTATTCGGGGCGGAAGGCTACACCTTC
CDR3 protein: CASSQVLFGAEGYTF

D gene: -
V gene: TRBV5-1
CDR3 length: 15
clone size: -
J gene: TRBJ2-2
CDR3 DNA: TGCGCCAGCGGGGGTCGGGGATTCCACACCGGGGAGCTGTTTTTT
CDR3 protein: CASGGRGFHTGELFF

D gene: -
V gene: TRBV11-2
CDR3 length: 14
clone size: -
J gene: TRBJ2-7
CDR3 DNA: TGTGCCAGCAGCTTAACAGAGAAGACCTACGAGCAGTACTTC
CDR3 protein: CASSLTEKTYEQYF

D gene: -
V gene: TRBV2
CDR3 length: 11
clone size: -
J gene: TRBJ1-4
CDR3 DNA: TGTGCCAGCAGTGTAAATGAAAAACTGTTTTTT
CDR3 protein: CASSVNEKLFF

D gene: -
V gene: TRBV7-2
CDR3 length: 15
clone size: -
J gene: TRBJ2-1
CDR3 DNA: TGTGCCAGCAGCCGCGAGGCAGGACGGGGCAGTGAGCAGTTCTTC
CDR3 protein: CASSREAGRGSEQFF

D gene: -
V gene: TRBV15
CDR3 length: 15
clone size: -
J gene: TRBJ1-4
CDR3 DNA: TGTGCCACCAGCAGACCCACGGGGGCGAATGAAAAACTGTTTTTT
CDR3 protein: CATSRPTGANEKLFF

D gene: -
V gene: TRBV27
CDR3 length: 13
clone size: -
J gene: TRBJ1-1
CDR3 DNA: TGTGCCAGCGGGCGAAAGGGGAACACTGAAGCTTTCTTT
CDR3 protein: CASGRKGNTEAFF

D gene: -
V gene: TRBV7-9
CDR3 length: 14
clone size: -
J gene: TRBJ1-1
CDR3 DNA: TGTGCCAGCAGCTTCGACGGCGGAATCACTGAAGCTTTCTTT
CDR3 protein: CASSFDGGITEAFF

D gene: -
V gene: TRBV28
CDR3 length: 12
clone size: -
J gene: TRBJ1-2
CDR3 DNA: TGTGCCAGCAGTTTCGTGAGCTATGGCTACACCTTC
CDR3 protein: CASSFVSYGYTF

D gene: -
V gene: TRBV27
CDR3 length: 13
clone size: once
J gene: TRBJ1-4
CDR3 DNA: TGTGCCAGCAGTTTAGCCGGGATTGAAAAACTGTTTTTT
CDR3 protein: CASSLAGIEKLFF

D gene: -
V gene: TRBV6-5
CDR3 length: 15
clone size: -
J gene: TRBJ1-5
CDR3 DNA: TGTGCCAGCAATAAGGGCAGGCACAAAGATCAGCCCCAGCATTTT
CDR3 protein: CASNKGRHKDQPQHF

D gene: TRBD1
V gene: TRBV28
CDR3 length: 15
clone size: -
J gene: TRBJ1-1
CDR3 DNA: TGTGCCAGCAGTTTGTACAGGGGAGGGAACACTGAAGCTTTCTTT
CDR3 protein: CASSLYRGGNTEAFF

D gene: TRBD1
V gene: TRBV27
CDR3 length: 15
clone size: once
J gene: TRBJ2-7
CDR3 DNA: TGTGCCAGCACCTTAAGGGGACAGGGGCTCCACGAGCAGTACTTC
CDR3 protein: CASTLRGQGLHEQYF

D gene: -
V gene: TRBV27
CDR3 length: 13
clone size: -
J gene: TRBJ2-2
CDR3 DNA: TGTGCCAGCAGTTTCTGGAACACCGGGGAGCTGTTTTTT
CDR3 protein: CASSFWNTGELFF

D gene: -
V gene: TRBV28
CDR3 length: 14
clone size: -
J gene: TRBJ2-7
CDR3 DNA: TGTGCCAGCAGTTCAGACTTTACCCAGAACGAGCAGTACTTC
CDR3 protein: CASSSDFTQNEQYF

D gene: TRBD1
V gene: TRBV6-5
CDR3 length: 14
clone size: once
J gene: TRBJ1-1
CDR3 DNA: TGTGCCAGCAGCCGGGGGCCAGGGGGGACTGAAGCTTTCTTT
CDR3 protein: CASSRGPGGTEAFF

D gene: -
V gene: TRBV3-1/TRBV3-2
CDR3 length: 14
clone size: -
J gene: TRBJ2-2
CDR3 DNA: TGTGCCAGCAGCCAAGGCTTGGGGCGAGGGGAGCTGTTTTTT
CDR3 protein: CASSQGLGRGELFF

D gene: -
V gene: TRBV27
CDR3 length: 14
clone size: -
J gene: TRBJ2-7
CDR3 DNA: TGTGCCAGCAGTTTCAGCGGGCCAGCCTACGAGCAGTACTTC
CDR3 protein: CASSFSGPAYEQYF

D gene: -
V gene: TRBV6-2/TRBV6-3
CDR3 length: 14
clone size: -
J gene: TRBJ2-3
CDR3 DNA: TGTGCCAGCAGTTTTCAGCGGTCTACAGATACGCAGTATTTT
CDR3 protein: CASSFQRSTDTQYF

D gene: TRBD1
V gene: TRBV19
CDR3 length: 13
clone size: -
J gene: TRBJ1-1
CDR3 DNA: TGTGCCAGTAGTATACGGGGACAGACTGAAGCTTTCTTT
CDR3 protein: CASSIRGQTEAFF

D gene: -
V gene: TRBV28
CDR3 length: 13
clone size: few
J gene: TRBJ1-3
CDR3 DNA: TGTGCCACCGGGGGGATCTCTGGAAACACCATATATTTT
CDR3 protein: CATGGISGNTIYF

D gene: -
V gene: TRBV28
CDR3 length: 14
clone size: -
J gene: TRBJ2-2
CDR3 DNA: TGTGCCAGCATGGGTCAGGGGTCGGCCGGGGAGCTGTTTTTT
CDR3 protein: CASMGQGSAGELFF

D gene: -
V gene: TRBV7-2
CDR3 length: 14
clone size: -
J gene: TRBJ2-7
CDR3 DNA: TGTGCCAGCAGCTTAATCAGGACTACCTACGAGCAGTACTTC
CDR3 protein: CASSLIRTTYEQYF

D gene: -
V gene: TRBV14
CDR3 length: 11
clone size: once
J gene: TRBJ2-1
CDR3 DNA: -
CDR3 protein: CASSFGQGAFF

D gene: -
V gene: TRBV6-5
CDR3 length: 14
clone size: -
J gene: TRBJ2-6
CDR3 DNA: -
CDR3 protein: CASSTSTGANVLTF

D gene: -
V gene: TRBV14
CDR3 length: 16
clone size: -
J gene: TRBJ1-5
CDR3 DNA: TGTGCCAGCAGCCAAAGAACGGCCAGATCCAATCAGCCCCAGCATTTT
CDR3 protein: CASSQRTARSNQPQHF

D gene: TRBD1
V gene: TRBV24-1
CDR3 length: 14
clone size: -
J gene: TRBJ1-5
CDR3 DNA: TGTGCCACCAGTGACTCCACAGGGGTTCAGCCCCAGCATTTT
CDR3 protein: CATSDSTGVQPQHF

D gene: TRBD2
V gene: TRBV5-1
CDR3 length: 16
clone size: -
J gene: TRBJ2-2
CDR3 DNA: TGCGCCAGCAGCTTTAGCGGGAGGGCGAACACCGGGGAGCTGTTTTTT
CDR3 protein: CASSFSGRANTGELFF

D gene: TRBD2
V gene: TRBV7-9
CDR3 length: 17
clone size: -
J gene: TRBJ2-3
CDR3 DNA: TGTGCCAGCAGCTTAGCGAAACTAGCGGGAGTGACAGATACGCAGTATTTT
CDR3 protein: CASSLAKLAGVTDTQYF

D gene: -
V gene: TRBV19
CDR3 length: 16
clone size: -
J gene: TRBJ2-3
CDR3 DNA: TGTGCCAGTAGTACCCAAATAAGGGTTCACCCAGATACGCAGTATTTT
CDR3 protein: CASSTQIRVHPDTQYF

D gene: -
V gene: TRBV14
CDR3 length: 12
clone size: once
J gene: TRBJ2-7
CDR3 DNA: TGTGCCAGCAGCCCCACAGGGTTCGAGCAGTACTTC
CDR3 protein: CASSPTGFEQYF

D gene: TRBD1
V gene: TRBV6-5
CDR3 length: 15
clone size: medium-sized
J gene: TRBJ1-6
CDR3 DNA: TGTGCCAGCAGTTACCCGGGACAGTATAATTCACCCCTCCACTTT
CDR3 protein: CASSYPGQYNSPLHF

D gene: -
V gene: TRBV29-1
CDR3 length: 13
clone size: -
J gene: TRBJ2-5
CDR3 DNA: TGCAGCGCCTCAAGGGACACGGGGGAGACCCAGTACTTC
CDR3 protein: CSASRDTGETQYF

D gene: -
V gene: TRBV19
CDR3 length: 16
clone size: -
J gene: TRBJ2-7
CDR3 DNA: TGTGCCAGTAGTATAGATCGGGGCGGGTCCCCCTACGAGCAGTACTTC
CDR3 protein: CASSIDRGGSPYEQYF

D gene: TRBD1
V gene: TRBV5-1
CDR3 length: 14
clone size: -
J gene: TRBJ1-4
CDR3 DNA: TGCGCCAGCAGCGGAGGGACAGGGGAGGAAAAACTGTTTTTT
CDR3 protein: CASSGGTGEEKLFF